A selection of T cell receptor beta chains follows, all from one sample in a study of shared clonotypes between healthy human individuals. The table came from immunoSEQ multiplex PCR; TCRdb's copy has only in-frame clones and leaves some out. Of about 770,000 clones detected, over 60% appear once; the ten largest clones hold approximately 2%. Sample: memory CD4+ T cells sorted from blood. These receptors were collected from a woman in her 30s in good health. CDR3s include the opening cysteine and the closing phenylalanine or tryptophan. The D gene is left open where the match is weak. Clone size, where shown, is once, few, many, or a class for clones that have expanded.

>-|TRBJ2-5|TRBV2|few
CASRSQGETQYF
TGTGCCAGCAGATCCCAGGGGGAGACCCAGTACTTC
>-|TRBJ2-7|TRBV11-1|-
CASSRAPSSYEQYF
TGTGCCAGCAGTAGGGCCCCCAGCTCCTACGAGCAGTACTTC
>TRBD2|TRBJ2-1|TRBV5-5|-
CASSLGPRGGEQFF
TGTGCCAGCAGCTTGGGACCCCGCGGGGGTGAGCAGTTCTTC
>TRBD1|TRBJ2-7|TRBV5-1|-
CASSPRQGYNEQYF
TGCGCCAGCAGCCCAAGACAGGGTTATAACGAGCAGTACTTC
>-|TRBJ2-7|TRBV6-1|-
CASGSLGSYEQYF
TGTGCCAGCGGGTCCTTGGGCTCCTACGAGCAGTACTTC
>-|TRBJ1-1|TRBV28|-
CASSSYGGLSMNTEAFF
TGTGCCAGCAGTTCCTACGGGGGTTTGAGCATGAACACTGAAGCTTTCTTT
>-|TRBJ2-5|TRBV6-1|-
CASSAGFQETQYF
TGTGCCAGCAGTGCGGGGTTCCAAGAGACCCAGTACTTC
>TRBD1|TRBJ1-1|TRBV27|-
CASSRGTGEETFF
TGTGCCAGCAGTAGAGGGACAGGGGAGGAAACTTTCTTT
>TRBD1|TRBJ2-5|TRBV7-9|-
CASSLDRGEETQYF
TGTGCCAGCAGCTTGGACAGGGGGGAAGAGACCCAGTACTTC
>-|TRBJ1-1|TRBV29-1|-
CSVGRTVDTGGTEAFF
TGCAGCGTTGGGCGCACCGTAGACACCGGAGGCACTGAAGCTTTCTTT
>-|TRBJ2-1|TRBV7-9|-
CASSPVYNEQFF
TGTGCCAGCAGCCCTGTATACAATGAGCAGTTCTTC
>TRBD1|TRBJ2-7|TRBV6-1|-
CASSARPGQGFHEQYF
TGTGCCAGCAGTGCTAGACCGGGACAGGGGTTTCATGAGCAGTACTTC
>TRBD2|TRBJ2-1|TRBV19|-
CASSTSGLWVEQFF
TGTGCCAGTAGTACCTCGGGACTATGGGTTGAGCAGTTCTTC
>-|TRBJ1-2|TRBV19|-
CASSTHRAGYTF
TGTGCCAGTAGTACTCACAGGGCAGGCTACACCTTC
>TRBD2|TRBJ2-1|TRBV29-1|-
CSVFPLAGLSSYNEQFF
TGCAGCGTTTTCCCCCTAGCGGGCCTAAGCTCCTACAATGAGCAGTTCTTC
>TRBD2|TRBJ2-1|TRBV6-1|-
CASSDRPLAGAYNEQFF
TGTGCCAGCAGTGACCGACCACTAGCGGGAGCCTACAATGAGCAGTTCTTC
>-|TRBJ2-2|TRBV7-2|-
CASSLTGFRAGELFF
TGTGCCAGCAGCTTAACAGGGTTCCGAGCCGGGGAGCTGTTTTTT
>TRBD2|TRBJ2-3|TRBV27|-
CASSPAGASTDTQYF
TGTGCCAGCAGCCCAGCGGGAGCTAGCACAGATACGCAGTATTTT
>-|TRBJ1-1|TRBV19|few
CASSWPGPNTEAFF
TGTGCCAGTAGTTGGCCAGGACCGAACACTGAAGCTTTCTTT
>TRBD1|TRBJ2-7|TRBV18|-
CASSPGQPRYEQYF
TGTGCCAGCTCGCCGGGACAGCCAAGATACGAGCAGTACTTC